This T cell receptor beta chain came from a study of blood T cell repertoires in COVID-19. Study summary: The study drew acute and convalescent COVID-19 samples from the United States, Italy and Spain. Sample material is recorded as cDNA or gDNA derived from T cells, B-cell-depleted T cells, or PBMCs.

CDR3 length: 17 amino acids. Germline CDR1 MDHEN, CDR2 SYDVKM. J lost 0 bases, V lost 2 bases, and 3 bases had no gene match. Methods used by the authors: Scientists estimated how many nucleated cells there were by amplifying reference gene primers. Clones were sequenced by immunoSEQ multiplex PCR, and TCRdb holds only the in-frame ones, with some missing. D and trimming come from the DNA, and the V and J calls and clone size come from that table. Among 120,000 or so clones listed, 65% to 90% were seen once. The chain is built from TRBV28 and TRBJ2-5, with 13 bases matching TRBD2. Sequenced material: peripheral blood. The sequence was obtained from a human donor in a cohort sampled during active COVID-19. The DNA of the CDR3 is TGTGCCAGCAGTTTACAACTAGCGGGGGGGTACCAAGAGACCCAGTACTTC. Translating gives CASSLQLAGGYQETQYF.